The 26 T cell receptor beta chains below all came from one sample that was sequenced in a study of cytomegalovirus exposure and HLA in healthy donors. This PCR relied on a set of 60 Vbeta primers and 13 Jbeta primers. Data came from immunoSEQ multiplex PCR; TCRdb stores just in-frame clones and leaves some out. This sample yields about 150,000 clones, of which roughly 10% are seen a single time; 1.5% to 2% belongs to the top ten. The sample comprised PBMCs. The receptors were gathered from a man aged 45 to 65 in good health and CMV-seronegative.

This clone was detected only a few times. The V call is TRBV28, the J call TRBJ2-7; 7 positions match TRBD2. J was trimmed by 1 base and V by 3 bases; bases with no gene match: 6. CDR1 is MDHEN, CDR2 SYDVKM, per germline. The CDR3 totals 15 residues. CDR3 bases: TGTGCCAGCAGTTTTGGGGGGACTAAGTCCTACGAGCAGTACTTC. This gives the protein CASSFGGTKSYEQYF. The full variable domain, rest sourced from reference TRBV28 and TRBJ2-7, is DVKVTQSSRYLVKRTGEKVFLECVQDMDHENMFWYRQDPGLGLRLIYFSYDVKMKEKGDIPEGYSVSREKKERFSLILESASTNQTSMYLCASSFGGTKSYEQYFGPGTRLTVT.

This clone was seen a handful of times. The chain uses TRBV4-2 and TRBJ1-3, with 10 bases aligning to TRBD1. Trimming removed 2 bases from V and 0 bases from J; junction bases left unmatched: 10. CDR1 is LGHNA, CDR2 YNFKEQ, per germline. This CDR3 contains 19 residues. CDR3: CASSQTGTGVFGSGNTIYF. The CDR3 nucleotides read TGTGCCAGCAGCCAAACCGGGACAGGGGTATTTGGCTCTGGAAACACCATATATTTT.

This clone was detected only a few times. The rearrangement uses TRBV9 and TRBJ2-5, with D maybe TRBD1 (6 bases). There are 14 residues in the CDR3. Trimming left V 4 bases short and J 5 bases short, with 15 bases between. Germline loops: CDR1 SGDLS, CDR2 YYNGEE. CDR3 bases: TGTGCCAGCAGCCCAAAAGGGGGTGAGGAGACCCAGTACTTC. It encodes CASSPKGGEETQYF.

The rearrangement joins TRBV7-9 to TRBJ1-1; D unclear. The germline V and J ends were trimmed by 8 bases and 0 bases, with 7 bases remaining between them. The CDR3 extends over 12 amino acids. Germline CDR1 reads SEHNR; CDR2 reads FQNEAQ (reference sequence). This CDR3 is CASSSMNTEAFF. The CDR3, as DNA: TGTGCCAGCTCGTCTATGAACACTGAAGCTTTCTTT. Full variable domain (outside the CDR3, taken from reference TRBV7-9 and TRBJ1-1): DTGVSQNPRHKITKRGQNVTFRCDPISEHNRLYWYRQTLGQGPEFLTYFQNEAQLEKSRLLSDRFSAERPKGSFSTLEIQRTEQGDSAMYLCASSSMNTEAFFGQGTRLTVV.

There are many counts of this clone. The chain joins TRBV9 to TRBJ2-3; 13 bases line up with TRBD2. The CDR3 consists of 16 residues. Trimming cost V 3 bases and J 7 bases; bases outside gene matches: 8. The germline V gene has CDR1 SGDLS and CDR2 YYNGEE. CDR3: CASSAQLAGGQNTQYF. The CDR3 bases are TGTGCCAGCAGCGCCCAACTAGCGGGGGGGCAAAATACGCAGTATTTT. Drawing the rest from reference TRBV9 and TRBJ2-3, the complete variable domain is DSGVTQTPKHLITATGQRVTLRCSPRSGDLSVYWYQQSLDQGLQFLIQYYNGEERAKGNILERFSAQQFPDLHSELNLSSLELGDSALYFCASSAQLAGGQNTQYFGPGTRLTVL.

CDR3 bases: TGTGCCAGCAGCTATATGGGGCAGGGCGGCTATGGCTACACCTTC. This sequence encodes CASSYMGQGGYGYTF. The chain recombines TRBV2 with TRBJ1-2, with a weak D call TRBD1 (5 bases). Germline lookup yields CDR1 SNHLY and CDR2 FYNNEI. The CDR3 loop spans 15 amino acids. V was trimmed by 6 bases and J by 4 bases, leaving 18 bases between them.

This clone occurred a few times. The V gene is TRBV2, the J gene TRBJ2-3, with D tentatively TRBD2 (6 bases). The ends were cut back, 11 bases at V and 0 bases at J, with 18 bases in the middle. The CDR3 extends over 15 amino acids. Germline values: CDR1 SNHLY, CDR2 FYNNEI. The CDR3 DNA is TGTGCCGGAGGGAGGAGGAGAACCAGCACAGATACGCAGTATTTT. Amino acids: CAGGRRRTSTDTQYF.

In its sample, this clone was seen a few times. The V gene is TRBV5-8, the J gene TRBJ1-2; tentative D call: TRBD1 (6 bases). The length of the CDR3 is 15 residues. Per the germline V gene, CDR1 is SGHTS and CDR2 is YDEGEE. V shed 0 bases and J shed 3 bases, with 12 bases lying between them. CDR3 amino acids: CASSLATGYYYGYTF. The CDR3 DNA sequence: TGTGCCAGCAGCTTGGCTACAGGGTACTACTATGGCTACACCTTC. The whole variable domain, remainder taken from reference TRBV5-8 and TRBJ1-2, is EAGVTQSPTHLIKTRGQQATLRCSPISGHTSVYWYQQALGLGLQFLLWYDEGEERNRGNFPPRFSGRQFPNYSSELNVNALELEDSALYLCASSLATGYYYGYTFGSGTRLTVV.

This clone was seen a handful of times. The CDR3 loop reads CASSSWGGSTDTQYF. DNA of the CDR3: TGTGCCAGCAGCTCCTGGGGGGGGAGCACAGATACGCAGTATTTT. The chain couples TRBV7-2 to TRBJ2-3, with TRBD2 identical over 7 bases. Per germline, CDR1 SGHTA and CDR2 FQGNSA. V shed 4 bases and J 0 bases; nucleotides not matched to a gene: 4. CDR3 length equals 15 residues.

In its sample, this clone was seen a few times. The DNA for the CDR3 is TGTGCCAGCAGCTTCGCGGGGGTAGGGCAAGAGACCCAGTACTTC. Residues: CASSFAGVGQETQYF. V and J are TRBV7-2 and TRBJ2-5; 7 bases fit TRBD2. Trimming took 3 bases from V and 2 from J; bases not matched to a gene: 6. The CDR3 has 15 residues. The germline gives CDR1 SGHTA, CDR2 FQGNSA.

This clone was observed a handful of times. J is TRBJ2-5 and V is TRBV5-1; TRBD1 is a possible D gene (7 bases). Germline V CDR1 and CDR2: SGHRS, YFSETQ. The V gene lost 4 bases and the J gene lost 3 bases, with 13 bases spanning the gap. The CDR3 length is 14 residues. The CDR3 bases are TGCGCCAGCAGCCCAGGAGGGGGCGAAGAGACCCAGTACTTC. It translates to CASSPGGGEETQYF.

This clone showed up just a few times. The V call is TRBV6-4, the J call TRBJ2-3; D gene uncertain. The CDR3 is 14 residues long. Between the trimmed V and J ends, which lost 2 bases and 4 bases, there was a span of 10 bases. From germline, CDR1 is MRHNA and CDR2 SNTAGT. This CDR3 is CASSDGWASDTQYF. The CDR3 nucleotides read TGTGCCAGCAGTGACGGGTGGGCATCAGATACGCAGTATTTT.

The chain is built from TRBV5-4 and TRBJ1-2, with a possible D match to TRBD1 (6 bases). Germline-derived CDR1 and CDR2 are SGHNT and YYREEE (reference sequence). V lost 2 bases and J 4 bases, leaving 12 bases between the germline ends. The CDR3 has 14 residues. Here the CDR3 DNA reads TGTGCCAGCAGCTTTACAGGGACTAGCTATGGCTACACCTTC. This translates into CASSFTGTSYGYTF.

This chain links TRBV9 with TRBJ2-5, with TRBD1 as a possible D gene (6 bases). The V gene lost 0 bases and the J gene lost 2 bases, with 11 bases spanning the gap. CDR3 length: 15 amino acids. Per the germline V gene, CDR1 is SGDLS and CDR2 is YYNGEE. The CDR3 DNA reads TGTGCCAGCAGCGTAGCTACCGGACAGCAAGAGACCCAGTACTTC. This translates into CASSVATGQQETQYF.

The sample holds a few counts of this clone. The CDR3 bases are TGTGCCAGCAGTTTACTAGCGGGAGCTGGTGAGCAGTTCTTC. This translates into CASSLLAGAGEQFF. The chain links TRBV6-1 to TRBJ2-1, with 11 bases lining up with TRBD2. This CDR3 contains 14 residues. V was clipped by 5 bases and J by 9 bases; unmatched bases: 6. Germline CDR1 and CDR2: MNHNS and SASEGT.

There are a few counts of this clone. An end of the junction does not agree with germline; a read error may underlie this. The CDR3 nucleotides read TGTGCCGGCAGCAGTAGCGGGGGGAGCTCCTACAATGAGCAGTTCTTC. Translated: CAGSSSGGSSYNEQFF. The rearrangement links TRBV5-4 to TRBJ2-1; 10 nucleotides line up with TRBD2. Germline loops: CDR1 SGHNT, CDR2 YYREEE (reference sequence). This CDR3 comprises 16 residues.

The sample holds a few counts of this clone. This chain joins TRBV6-5 and TRBJ2-4; the D gene is possibly TRBD2 (6 bases). The germline CDR1 and CDR2 sequences are MNHEY and SVGAGI. There are 15 residues in the CDR3. V lost 5 bases and J lost 6, with 17 bases in between. The CDR3 sequence: CASSLRDSQGNIQYF. The CDR3 nucleotides are TGTGCCAGCAGTCTACGGGACTCCCAGGGAAACATTCAGTACTTC.

This clone has just a few counts. The rearrangement joins TRBV13 to TRBJ2-1; 8 positions agree with TRBD2. Losses at the gene ends were 5 bases for V and 0 bases for J; bases not matched to a gene: 6. The germline gives CDR1 PRHDT, CDR2 FYEKMQ (reference sequence). The CDR3 totals 16 residues. CDR3 protein: CASSVGGAGSYNEQFF. The CDR3 DNA reads TGTGCCAGCAGCGTCGGGGGGGCCGGCTCCTACAATGAGCAGTTCTTC.

The table lists this clone with a few counts. The V and J genes are TRBV30 and TRBJ2-1; 12 nucleotides line up with TRBD2. Trimming cost V 4 bases and J 0 bases; bases outside gene matches: 10. Germline CDR1 and CDR2: GTSNPN and SVGIG (reference sequence). CDR3 length equals 18 residues. The CDR3 nucleotides read TGTGCCTGGACCCAGGGACTAGCGGGTTCACGCTCCTACAATGAGCAGTTCTTC. This gives the protein CAWTQGLAGSRSYNEQFF. Together with reference TRBV30 and TRBJ2-1, the CDR3 gives the full variable domain: SQTIHQWPATLVQPVGSPLSLECTVEGTSNPNLYWYRQAAGRGLQLLFYSVGIGQISSEVPQNLSASRPQDRQFILSSKKLLLSDSGFYLCAWTQGLAGSRSYNEQFFGPGTRLTVL.

This clone was counted between two and nine times. The gene calls are TRBV4-1 and TRBJ2-3; no definite D call. The ends were cut back, 8 bases at V and 0 bases at J, with 18 bases in the middle. The CDR3 totals 16 residues. CDR1 and CDR2 from the germline V gene are MGHRA and YSYEKL. The CDR3 loop is CASGQANLISTDTQYF. The CDR3 nucleotides read TGCGCCAGCGGGCAGGCAAACCTTATTAGCACAGATACGCAGTATTTT.

The chain couples TRBV6-1 to TRBJ1-2; perhaps TRBD1 as D (5 bases). Germline V CDR1 and CDR2: MNHNS, SASEGT. This CDR3 comprises 14 residues. The ends were cut back, 2 bases at V and 5 bases at J, with 12 bases in the middle. CDR3 residues: CASSESGATYGYTF. DNA of the CDR3: TGTGCCAGCAGTGAAAGTGGGGCAACATATGGCTACACCTTC.

The chain links TRBV29-1 to TRBJ2-3; D possibly corresponds to TRBD1 (6 bases). V dropped 6 bases and J dropped 7 bases, with 14 bases sitting between them. Per the germline V gene, CDR1 is SQVTM and CDR2 is ANQGSEA. The CDR3 consists of 12 residues. CDR3: CSVVTGSNTQYF. As DNA, the CDR3 is TGCAGCGTCGTTACAGGGTCAAATACGCAGTATTTT.

The chain recombines TRBV5-1 with TRBJ2-1; 8 nucleotides line up with TRBD1. This CDR3 comprises 16 residues. V lost 4 bases, J lost 0 bases, and 6 bases stayed unmatched. Germline V CDR1 and CDR2: SGHRS, YFSETQ. DNA of the CDR3: TGCGCCAGCAGCATTACAGGGGGACTCTCCTACAATGAGCAGTTCTTC. This gives the protein CASSITGGLSYNEQFF.

Concerning this clone: Different DNA sequences within this sample yield the same CDR3. The rearrangement links TRBV5-1 to TRBJ2-3; 7 bases are shared with TRBD1. Germline CDR1 is SGHRS and CDR2 is YFSETQ. The CDR3 contains 14 residues. J lost 3 bases, V lost 0 bases, and 1 base had no gene match. The CDR3 loop reads CASSLAQGTDTQYF. CDR3 coding DNA: TGCGCCAGCAGCTTGGCACAGGGGACAGATACGCAGTATTTT. Filled out from reference TRBV5-1 and TRBJ2-3, the complete variable domain reads KAGVTQTPRYLIKTRGQQVTLSCSPISGHRSVSWYQQTPGQGLQFLFEYFSETQRNKGNFPGRFSGRQFSNSRSEMNVSTLELGDSALYLCASSLAQGTDTQYFGPGTRLTVL.

The CDR3 DNA follows: TGTGCCAGCAGTTCCGGGACAGGGTTCTATGGCTACACCTTC. This encodes CASSSGTGFYGYTF. The J gene is TRBJ1-2, the V gene TRBV7-9; the match to TRBD1 covers 9 bases. Germline assignment: CDR1 SEHNR and CDR2 FQNEAQ (reference sequence). J gave up 4 bases and V 6 bases, and 6 bases lay outside the gene matches. This CDR3 is built from 14 residues.

This clone has a count of ten or more. V is TRBV10-3 and J is TRBJ1-1; D is perhaps TRBD1 (5 bases). The CDR3 totals 12 residues. The germline V gene has CDR1 ENHRY and CDR2 SYGVKD. V shed 6 bases and J shed 6 bases, with 11 bases lying between them. The CDR3 nucleotides are TGTGCCATCAGGCAGGGAAGGTCTGAAGCTTTCTTT. Translating gives CAIRQGRSEAFF.